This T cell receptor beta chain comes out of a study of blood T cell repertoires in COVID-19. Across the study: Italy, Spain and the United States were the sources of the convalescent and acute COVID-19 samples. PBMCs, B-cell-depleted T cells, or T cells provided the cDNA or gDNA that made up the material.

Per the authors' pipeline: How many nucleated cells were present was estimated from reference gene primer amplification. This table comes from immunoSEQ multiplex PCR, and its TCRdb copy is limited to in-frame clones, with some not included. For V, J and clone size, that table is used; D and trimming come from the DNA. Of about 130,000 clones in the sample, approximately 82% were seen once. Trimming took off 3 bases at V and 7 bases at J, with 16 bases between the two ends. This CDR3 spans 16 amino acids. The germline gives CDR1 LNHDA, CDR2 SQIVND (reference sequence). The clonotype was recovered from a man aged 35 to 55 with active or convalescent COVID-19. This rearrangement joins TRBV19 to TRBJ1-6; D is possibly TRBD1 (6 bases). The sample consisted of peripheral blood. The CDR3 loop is CASSMYFWDKNSPLHF. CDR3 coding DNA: TGTGCCAGTAGTATGTATTTTTGGGACAAAAATTCACCCCTCCACTTT. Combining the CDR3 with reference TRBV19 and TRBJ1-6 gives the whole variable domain DGGITQSPKYLFRKEGQNVTLSCEQNLNHDAMYWYRQDPGQGLRLIYYSQIVNDFQKGDIAEGYSVSREKKESFPLTVTSAQKNPTAFYLCASSMYFWDKNSPLHFGNGTRLTVT.